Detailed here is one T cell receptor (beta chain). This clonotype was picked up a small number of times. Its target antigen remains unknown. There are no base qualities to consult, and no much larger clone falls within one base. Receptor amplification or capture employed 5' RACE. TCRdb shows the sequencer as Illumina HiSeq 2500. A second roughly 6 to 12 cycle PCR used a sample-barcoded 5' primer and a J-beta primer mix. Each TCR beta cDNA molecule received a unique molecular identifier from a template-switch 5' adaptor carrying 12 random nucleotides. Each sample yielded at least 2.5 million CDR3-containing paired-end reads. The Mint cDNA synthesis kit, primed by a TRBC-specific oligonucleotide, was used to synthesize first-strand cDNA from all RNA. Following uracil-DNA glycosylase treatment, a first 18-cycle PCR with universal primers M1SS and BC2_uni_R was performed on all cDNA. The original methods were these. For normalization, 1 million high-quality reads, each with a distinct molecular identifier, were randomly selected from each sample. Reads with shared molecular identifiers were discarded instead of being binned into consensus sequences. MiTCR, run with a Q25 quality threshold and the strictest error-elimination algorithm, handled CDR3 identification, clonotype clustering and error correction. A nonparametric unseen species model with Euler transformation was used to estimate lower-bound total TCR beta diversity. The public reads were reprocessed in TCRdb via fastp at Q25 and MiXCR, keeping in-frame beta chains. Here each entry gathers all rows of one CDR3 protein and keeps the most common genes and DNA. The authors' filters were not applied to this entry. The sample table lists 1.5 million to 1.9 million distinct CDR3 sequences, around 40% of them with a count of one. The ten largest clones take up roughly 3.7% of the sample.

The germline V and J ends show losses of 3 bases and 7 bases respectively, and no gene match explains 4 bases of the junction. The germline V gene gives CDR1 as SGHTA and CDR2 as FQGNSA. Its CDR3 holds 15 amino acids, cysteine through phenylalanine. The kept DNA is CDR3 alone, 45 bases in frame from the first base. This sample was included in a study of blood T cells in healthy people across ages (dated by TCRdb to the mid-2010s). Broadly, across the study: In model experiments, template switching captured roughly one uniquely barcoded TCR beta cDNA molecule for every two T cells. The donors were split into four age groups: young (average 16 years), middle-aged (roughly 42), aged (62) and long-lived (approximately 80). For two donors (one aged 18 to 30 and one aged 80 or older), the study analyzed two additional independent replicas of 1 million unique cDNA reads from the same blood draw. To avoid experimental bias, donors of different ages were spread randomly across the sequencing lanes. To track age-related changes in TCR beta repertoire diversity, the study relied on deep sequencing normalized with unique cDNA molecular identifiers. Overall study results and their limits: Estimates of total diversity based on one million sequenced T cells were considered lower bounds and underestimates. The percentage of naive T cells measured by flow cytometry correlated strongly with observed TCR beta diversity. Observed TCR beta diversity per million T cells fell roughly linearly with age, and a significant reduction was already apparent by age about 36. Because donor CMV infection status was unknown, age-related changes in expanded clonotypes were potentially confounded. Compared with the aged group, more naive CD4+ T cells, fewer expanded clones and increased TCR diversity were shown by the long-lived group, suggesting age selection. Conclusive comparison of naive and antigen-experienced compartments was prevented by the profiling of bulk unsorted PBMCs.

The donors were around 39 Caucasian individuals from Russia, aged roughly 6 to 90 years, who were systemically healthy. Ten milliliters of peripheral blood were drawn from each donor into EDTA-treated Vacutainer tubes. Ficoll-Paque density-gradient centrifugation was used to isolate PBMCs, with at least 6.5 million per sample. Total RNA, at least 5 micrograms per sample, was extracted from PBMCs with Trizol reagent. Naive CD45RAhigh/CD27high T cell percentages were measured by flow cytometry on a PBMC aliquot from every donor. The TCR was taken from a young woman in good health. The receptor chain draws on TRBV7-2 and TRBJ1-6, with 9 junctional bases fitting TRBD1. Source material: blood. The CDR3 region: CASSFRTGANSPLHF. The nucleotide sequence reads TGTGCCAGCAGCTTCAGGACAGGGGCCAATTCACCCCTCCACTTT.